These 24 T cell receptor beta chains were sequenced from one sample in a study of blood T cells in healthy people across ages. A sample-barcoded 5' primer and a J-beta primer mix were used in a second PCR of about 7 to 12 cycles. TCRdb called the 5' RACE reads again in MiXCR, with one record for every CDR3 protein. This repertoire shows 1.5 million to 2 million distinct CDR3 sequences, roughly 28% found once; its top ten account for about 8%. Sequencing input: blood. The receptors originated from a woman in her 30s in good health.

This clonotype was seen only a few times. The V call is TRBV6-2 or TRBV6-3, the J call TRBJ2-4; TRBD1 or TRBD2 may be the D gene (5 bases each). V lost 5 bases to trimming and J lost 1 base, with 18 bases between them. The V gene's germline CDR1 is MNHEY and CDR2 SVGEGT. The CDR3 spans 17 residues. The chain's CDR3 is CASSPEGNFDAKNIQYF. The CDR3 DNA reads as TGTGCCAGCAGTCCCGAGGGGAATTTTGATGCCAAAAACATTCAGTACTTC.

A few counts support this clonotype. The chain combines TRBV19 with TRBJ1-2, with D perhaps matching TRBD1 (5 bases). This CDR3 region has 15 residues. V lost 6 bases, J lost 4 bases, and 18 bases lay in between. Germline CDR1 LNHDA, CDR2 SQIVND (reference sequence). CDR3 coding DNA: TGTGCCAGTAGCCCGAGAAGGGACTTTCTCTATGGCTACACCTTC. It yields the protein CASSPRRDFLYGYTF.

Points on this clonotype: Since a much larger clone is just one base distant, this may be a read error. V gene TRBV5-1 combines with J gene TRBJ2-5, with 7 nucleotides matching TRBD1. The V segment lost 4 bases and the J segment 5 bases; nucleotides outside the gene matches: 5. The CDR3 is made up of 13 amino acids. Germline V lookup: CDR1 SGHRS, CDR2 YFSETQ. The CDR3, as DNA: TGCGCCAGCAGCGACAGGGTCGCCGAGACCCAGTACTTC. It codes for CASSDRVAETQYF.

This clonotype has a handful of counts. This chain joins TRBV20-1 and TRBJ1-2; a weak D match, TRBD1 (6 bases). V lost 0 bases, J lost 3 bases, and 23 bases lay in between. The germline V gene has CDR1 DFQATT and CDR2 SNEGSKA (reference sequence). The CDR3 totals 18 residues. CDR3 sequence (DNA): TGCAGTGCTAGAGATCTTGGGATGTGGGGGCGCGTCGACTATGGCTACACCTTC. Translation: CSARDLGMWGRVDYGYTF.

The chain has TRBV5-1 and TRBJ2-3, with 10 bases lining up with TRBD2. The CDR3 is 16 residues long. Germline V lookup: CDR1 SGHRS, CDR2 YFSETQ. J was trimmed by 1 base and V by 4 bases; bases with no gene match: 6. The CDR3 DNA follows: TGCGCCAGCAGCCTGTCCCTAGCGGGAGGCACAGATACGCAGTATTTT. Protein product: CASSLSLAGGTDTQYF.

The genes are TRBV20-1 and TRBJ1-4; 8 nucleotides line up with TRBD1. The germline V gene encodes CDR1 DFQATT and CDR2 SNEGSKA (reference sequence). The CDR3 runs to 14 residues. The V gene end was trimmed by 5 bases and the J gene end by 3 bases; junction bases not matched to a gene: 5. The DNA of the CDR3 is TGCAGTGCTTCCGACAGGGGTGCTAATGAAAAACTGTTTTTT. It specifies CSASDRGANEKLFF.

This clonotype was observed a few times. The chain's CDR3 is CASSLARGTNYGYTF. The CDR3, as DNA: TGTGCCAGCAGTTTAGCCCGGGGTACCAACTATGGCTACACCTTC. V gene TRBV12-3 or TRBV12-4 combines with J gene TRBJ1-2; D call uncertain. The CDR3 has 15 residues. Trimming removed 0 bases from V and 2 bases from J, with 10 bases in between.

The V call is TRBV5-5, the J call TRBJ2-7; perhaps TRBD2 as D (6 bases). The CDR3 spans 14 residues. The ends were cut back, 3 bases at V and 5 bases at J, with 15 bases in the middle. Germline loops: CDR1 SGHKS, CDR2 YYEKEE (reference sequence). The CDR3 region is CASSSWGLGHEQYF. The CDR3 DNA sequence: TGTGCCAGCAGCTCCTGGGGACTGGGGCACGAGCAGTACTTC.

The rearrangement uses TRBV20-1 and TRBJ2-2; D remains unclear. This CDR3 is 13 amino acids long. Germline CDR1 reads DFQATT; CDR2 reads SNEGSKA (reference sequence). The V gene lost 1 base and the J gene lost 5 bases, with 8 bases spanning the gap. CDR3: CSARVLSTGELFF. The CDR3 DNA is TGCAGTGCTAGAGTCCTGTCAACCGGGGAGCTGTTTTTT.

The count of this clonotype is one. A much bigger clone sits one base away, suggesting this may be a read error. No conserved phenylalanine or tryptophan ends this CDR3, so it is likely a read error. The chain has TRBV7-3 and TRBJ2-7; 7 bases agree with TRBD1. Germline CDR1 is SGHTA and CDR2 is FQGTGA. This CDR3 is 13 amino acids long. The ends lost 3 bases at V and 5 bases at J; junction bases unmatched: 4. CDR3 amino acids: CASSLTGMHEQYC. The CDR3 nucleotides read TGTGCCAGCAGCTTGACAGGGATGCACGAGCAGTACTGC.

The chain links TRBV9 to TRBJ2-7, with D perhaps TRBD2 (5 bases). The CDR3 has 14 residues. In germline, CDR1 is SGDLS, CDR2 YYNGEE. V was shortened by 4 bases and J by 7 bases, with 18 bases between the two germline ends. CDR3 in amino acids: CASSPNPTPGEQYF. The CDR3 bases are TGTGCCAGCAGCCCAAACCCAACTCCGGGAGAGCAGTACTTC.

The chain is built from TRBV7-9 and TRBJ1-5; D is perhaps TRBD1 (5 bases). V lost 5 bases to trimming and J lost 2 bases, with 10 bases between them. The germline gives CDR1 SEHNR, CDR2 FQNEAQ (reference sequence). The CDR3 sequence is 14 residues long. The chain's CDR3 is CASSTDSGNQPQHF. In DNA form, the CDR3 reads TGTGCCAGCAGCACAGACAGCGGCAATCAGCCCCAGCATTTT.

With respect to this clonotype: One end of the junction is discordant with germline, which a read error may explain. The chain is built from TRBV6-5 and TRBJ2-7; no clear D. Germline V gives CDR1 MNHEY, CDR2 SVGAGI. The CDR3 totals 13 residues. Here the CDR3 DNA reads TGTGCCAGCAGTCACTCGATCAGTTACGAGCAGTACTTC. Translation: CASSHSISYEQYF.

A few counts support this clonotype. The J gene is TRBJ1-5, the V gene TRBV20-1, with 9 positions matching TRBD1. Germline V gene lookup returns CDR1 DFQATT and CDR2 SNEGSKA (reference sequence). V dropped 5 bases and J dropped 3; count of bases not matched to a gene: 5. This CDR3 is 14 amino acids long. The CDR3 nucleotides read TGCAGTGCTGCCTGGACAGGGGTCAATCAGCCCCAGCATTTT. Protein product: CSAAWTGVNQPQHF.

Turning to this clonotype: A much bigger clone sits one base away, suggesting this may be a read error. This sequence joins TRBV20-1 and TRBJ1-2, with D maybe TRBD1 (6 bases). This CDR3 is 12 amino acids long. Germline V lookup: CDR1 DFQATT, CDR2 SNEGSKA (reference sequence). The V gene lost 2 bases and the J gene lost 6 bases, with 10 bases spanning the gap. This CDR3 reads CSARPGAHGYTF. CDR3 coding DNA: TGCAGTGCTAGACCGGGGGCCCATGGCTACACCTTC.

A few counts support this clonotype. The chain recombines TRBV20-1 with TRBJ2-4; perhaps D is TRBD1 or TRBD2 (5 bases each). The CDR3 loop spans 14 amino acids. Trimming shortened V by 5 bases and J by 8 bases, and 19 bases separated the two germline ends. The germline CDR1 and CDR2 sequences are DFQATT and SNEGSKA (reference sequence). This CDR3 is CSAPQGYGDDIQYF. CDR3 sequence (DNA): TGCAGTGCTCCTCAAGGTTATGGGGACGACATTCAGTACTTC.

This clonotype has only one observation. The V gene is TRBV6-5, the J gene TRBJ2-5; 13 bases fit TRBD2. J was trimmed by 11 bases and V by 3 bases; bases with no gene match: 12. The V gene's germline CDR1 is MNHEY and CDR2 SVGAGI. The CDR3 length is 16 residues. The CDR3, as DNA: TGTGCCAGCAGTTATGCCGGGACTAGCGGGACGAATGAGCAGTACTTC. This translates into CASSYAGTSGTNEQYF.

This clonotype was counted at least ten times. The V call is TRBV29-1, the J call TRBJ2-2; 8 positions agree with TRBD2. From germline, CDR1 is SQVTM and CDR2 ANQGSEA. Trimming cost V 0 bases and J 3 bases; bases outside gene matches: 6. The CDR3 is made up of 16 amino acids. The CDR3 bases are TGCAGCGTTGAAGAAGGAGCGGGAGTCTACACCGGGGAGCTGTTTTTT. Amino acid sequence: CSVEEGAGVYTGELFF.

To note about this clonotype: A much larger clone differs from this one at a single base, so this may be a read error. Since no conserved phenylalanine or tryptophan closes the CDR3, a read error is the likely cause. The chain carries TRBV27 and TRBJ2-7; 11 bases match TRBD2. This CDR3 region has 15 residues. V gave up 3 bases and J gave up 2 bases; unmatched junction bases: 3. Germline loops: CDR1 MNHEY, CDR2 SMNVEV (reference sequence). In DNA form, the CDR3 reads TGTGCCAGCAGTTTCGGACTAGCGGGCCCCTACGAGCAGTACTGC. This codes for CASSFGLAGPYEQYC.

Only a few counts were recorded for this clonotype. The rearrangement links TRBV10-3 to TRBJ1-4; D not resolved. The ends were cut back, 6 bases at V and 5 bases at J, with 13 bases in the middle. This CDR3 contains 14 residues. Germline CDR1 and CDR2: ENHRY and SYGVKD. CDR3: CAISPLGQNEKLFF. CDR3 DNA: TGTGCCATCAGCCCCCTTGGGCAGAATGAAAAACTGTTTTTT.

The chain recombines TRBV20-1 with TRBJ1-1; 8 nucleotides match TRBD1. The germline V gene encodes CDR1 DFQATT and CDR2 SNEGSKA (reference sequence). CDR3 size: 15 residues. The ends lost 4 bases at V and 5 bases at J; junction bases unmatched: 12. As DNA, the CDR3 is TGCAGTGCTAACCAAGGGACAGGAGCGGGGACTGAAGCTTTCTTT. Encoded protein: CSANQGTGAGTEAFF.

With respect to this clonotype: A much more abundant neighbour one base away suggests this may be a read error. This chain joins TRBV29-1 and TRBJ1-2; the D is unclear. Trimming removed 1 base at V and 4 bases at J, with 10 bases between. Germline CDR1 SQVTM, CDR2 ANQGSEA. The CDR3 is made up of 13 amino acids. This CDR3 is CSVEGLLGYGYTF. In DNA form, the CDR3 reads TGCAGCGTTGAAGGTCTTCTGGGCTATGGCTACACCTTC.

This clonotype was picked up many times. The rearrangement joins TRBV7-6 to TRBJ2-3; D is uncertain. Germline CDR1 SGHVS, CDR2 FNYEAQ. The CDR3 extends over 15 amino acids. Deletions cut 6 bases from V and 0 bases from J, with 13 bases between. The CDR3 sequence is CASSLEGTSTDTQYF. DNA of the CDR3: TGTGCCAGCAGTTTGGAAGGAACAAGCACAGATACGCAGTATTTT.

The CDR3: CASSQDRRLEQYF. The DNA of the CDR3 is TGTGCCAGCAGCCAAGATCGGCGGCTCGAGCAGTACTTC. V and J are TRBV3-1 and TRBJ2-7; no reliable D call. Germline loops: CDR1 LGHDT, CDR2 YNNKEL (reference sequence). Trimming removed 0 bases at V and 6 bases at J, with 9 bases between. The CDR3 has 13 amino acids.